Listed here are 21 T cell receptor beta chains from one sample, sequenced in a study of T cells in Graves' hyperthyroidism and ophthalmopathy. Amplification yielded TCR beta CDR3 regions, with RNA transcripts as the source. In the first-round RT-PCR of the TCR CDR3, the HTBI primer set was used. One entry per CDR3 protein results from TCRdb running MiXCR on the multiplex PCR reads. In the table there are around 600,000 distinct CDR3 sequences, roughly 15% of which are singletons. The sample consisted of blood. All receptors come from a woman between 45 and 60 years old with Graves' ophthalmopathy.

The sample holds many counts of this clonotype. This chain uses TRBV30 with TRBJ1-5; TRBD1 might be the D (6 bases). Germline CDR1 and CDR2: GTSNPN and SVGIG (reference sequence). Trimming removed 1 base from V and 6 bases from J, with 16 bases in between. The CDR3 has 15 amino acids. The CDR3 loop is CAWSAKGGWSQPQHF. CDR3 DNA sequence: TGTGCCTGGAGTGCAAAGGGGGGCTGGAGTCAGCCCCAGCATTTT.

The chain has TRBV27 and TRBJ2-1, with D unresolved. The ends were cut back, 7 bases at V and 5 bases at J, with 15 bases in the middle. The CDR3 totals 14 residues. Germline V gives CDR1 MNHEY, CDR2 SMNVEV (reference sequence). Written as DNA, the CDR3 is TGTGCCAGCAAGCCCAGTAGTGTCCACAATGAGCAGTTCTTC. Protein sequence: CASKPSSVHNEQFF.

This clonotype was recorded a few times. The CDR3 DNA follows: TGTGCCAGTCTGGGCAGAACCTACGAGCAGTACTTC. It yields the protein CASLGRTYEQYF. The chain carries TRBV28 and TRBJ2-7, with D uncertain. The CDR3 length is 12 residues. Trimming removed 9 bases at V and 2 bases at J, with 11 bases between. CDR1 MDHEN and CDR2 SYDVKM come from the germline V gene. The whole variable domain, remainder taken from reference TRBV28 and TRBJ2-7, is DVKVTQSSRYLVKRTGEKVFLECVQDMDHENMFWYRQDPGLGLRLIYFSYDVKMKEKGDIPEGYSVSREKKERFSLILESASTNQTSMYLCASLGRTYEQYFGPGTRLTVT.

Ten or more counts support this clonotype. The chain couples TRBV27 to TRBJ2-2; weak D call: TRBD2 (7 bases). V shed 7 bases and J shed 7 bases, with 19 bases lying between them. In germline, CDR1 is MNHEY, CDR2 SMNVEV (reference sequence). The CDR3 contains 15 residues. DNA for the CDR3: TGTGCCAGCAAGAGGGGGGGAGGGCCCGTCGGGGAGCTGTTTTTT. Protein sequence: CASKRGGGPVGELFF.

For this clonotype: With a much larger clone just one base away, this may be a read error. V usage is TRBV28 and J usage is TRBJ2-7, with D hard to call. The ends were cut back, 5 bases at V and 5 bases at J, with 7 bases in the middle. This CDR3 contains 11 residues. Germline-derived CDR1 and CDR2 are MDHEN and SYDVKM. CDR3 sequence reads: CASSELDEQYF. The CDR3 bases are TGTGCCAGCAGTGAGCTCGACGAGCAGTACTTC.

This clonotype came up many times. This rearrangement joins TRBV2 to TRBJ2-1; unclear D gene. This CDR3 spans 20 amino acids. Trimming shortened V by 3 bases and J by 0 bases, and 24 bases separated the two germline ends. Germline-derived CDR1 and CDR2 are SNHLY and FYNNEI. Here the CDR3 DNA reads TGTGCCAGCAGTGAGGCCTCCTTAAGGCGACTCCTGAGCTCCTACAATGAGCAGTTCTTC. This gives the protein CASSEASLRRLLSSYNEQFF.

This clonotype came up a few times. The chain carries TRBV4-1 and TRBJ1-6, with a weak D call TRBD1 (5 bases). The CDR3 extends over 17 amino acids. V was trimmed by 1 base and J by 0 bases, leaving 10 bases between them. Germline CDR1 MGHRA, CDR2 YSYEKL. The CDR3 loop is CASSQGDFSSYNSPLHF. CDR3 DNA: TGCGCCAGCAGCCAAGGGGACTTTAGCTCCTATAATTCACCCCTCCACTTT.

This clonotype was picked up a small number of times. V is TRBV15 and J is TRBJ1-6; maybe TRBD1 (5 bases). CDR1 and CDR2 (germline): LNHNV, YYDKDF (reference sequence). CDR3 length: 18 residues. Between the trimmed V and J ends, which lost 2 bases and 0 bases, there was a span of 14 bases. This CDR3 reads CATSRRDGTASYNSPLHF. The CDR3 DNA reads as TGTGCCACCAGCAGACGAGACGGGACCGCCTCCTATAATTCACCCCTCCACTTT.

The chain is built from TRBV29-1 and TRBJ1-2; 9 positions agree with TRBD1. The CDR3 length is 13 residues. The ends lost 6 bases at V and 2 bases at J; junction bases unmatched: 4. Germline V lookup: CDR1 SQVTM, CDR2 ANQGSEA. In DNA form, the CDR3 reads TGCAGCGTGGGGGGACAGGGCAACTATGGCTACACCTTC. Translation: CSVGGQGNYGYTF. The variable domain in full, with the rest retrieved from reference TRBV29-1 and TRBJ1-2, is SAVISQKPSRDICQRGTSLTIQCQVDSQVTMMFWYRQQPGQSLTLIATANQGSEATYESGFVIDKFPISRPNLTFSTLTVSNMSPEDSSIYLCSVGGQGNYGYTFGSGTRLTVV.

This clonotype was counted ten times or more. V gene TRBV7-9 combines with J gene TRBJ2-7, with D perhaps matching TRBD1 (6 bases). The V gene's germline CDR1 is SEHNR and CDR2 FQNEAQ (reference sequence). The CDR3 has 15 amino acids. Trimming shortened V by 3 bases and J by 6 bases, and 18 bases separated the two germline ends. Here the CDR3 DNA reads TGTGCCAGCAGCTTCGGAGATCTGGGGGCGATCGAGCAGTACTTC. Residues: CASSFGDLGAIEQYF.

This clonotype was detected ten times or more. This sequence joins TRBV2 and TRBJ2-5; TRBD2 matches at 10 bases. The CDR3 has 15 residues. The germline gives CDR1 SNHLY, CDR2 FYNNEI. V lost 4 bases to trimming and J lost 5 bases; unmatched junction nucleotides: 7. CDR3: CASSVGTSGKETQYF. The CDR3 DNA reads TGTGCCAGCAGTGTCGGAACTAGCGGGAAGGAGACCCAGTACTTC.

This clonotype came up many times. The chain carries TRBV28 and TRBJ2-1; D unresolved. The CDR3 runs 18 residues. Germline V gene data show CDR1 as MDHEN and CDR2 as SYDVKM. The V gene lost 5 bases and the J gene lost 0 bases, with 20 bases spanning the gap. The CDR3 nucleotides are TGTGCCAGCAGTCCATGGATCGCAAGCGCAAGCTCCTACAATGAGCAGTTCTTC. Its protein is CASSPWIASASSYNEQFF.

The rearrangement joins TRBV20-1 to TRBJ1-1; D not resolved. The CDR3 length is 13 residues. Trimming stripped 2 bases from V and 4 bases from J, with 11 bases between. Per germline, CDR1 DFQATT and CDR2 SNEGSKA (reference sequence). The CDR3 here is CSARHYRATEAFF. The DNA of the CDR3 is TGCAGTGCTAGACACTATAGGGCCACTGAAGCTTTCTTT.

This clonotype was counted ten times or more. CDR3 sequence: CASSHGLEHYEQYF. The CDR3 DNA reads TGTGCCAGCAGCCACGGACTAGAGCATTACGAGCAGTACTTC. The genes are TRBV3-1 and TRBJ2-7; TRBD2 matches at 7 bases. Trimming at V came to 3 bases and at J to 4 bases, leaving 6 bases not matched to a gene. The CDR3 covers 14 residues. The germline V gene encodes CDR1 LGHDT and CDR2 YNNKEL (reference sequence).

The J gene is TRBJ2-5, the V gene TRBV20-1; D is possibly TRBD1 (6 bases). Germline V CDR1 and CDR2: DFQATT, SNEGSKA (reference sequence). The CDR3 runs to 15 residues. V lost 3 bases and J lost 5, with 19 bases in between. CDR3 region: CSARGALGLKETQYF. DNA of the CDR3: TGCAGTGCTAGGGGGGCTCTAGGGTTAAAGGAGACCCAGTACTTC.

This sequence joins TRBV2 and TRBJ2-3; 7 nucleotides line up with TRBD2. V lost 11 bases to trimming and J lost 2 bases; unmatched junction nucleotides: 1. Per the germline V gene, CDR1 is SNHLY and CDR2 is FYNNEI. The CDR3 is made up of 11 amino acids. The CDR3 nucleotides are TGTGCCGGGGGGGACACAGATACGCAGTATTTT. This encodes CAGGDTDTQYF.

This clonotype was counted ten times or more. CDR3 protein: CASKDRQESTDTQYF. The CDR3 region has the DNA TGTGCCAGCAAAGATCGACAGGAGAGCACAGATACGCAGTATTTT. This chain connects TRBV19 to TRBJ2-3; weak D call: TRBD1 (6 bases). The CDR3 spans 15 residues. Germline CDR1 LNHDA, CDR2 SQIVND (reference sequence). V was pared by 9 bases and J by 0 bases, with 16 bases between. Looking up the rest from reference TRBV19 and TRBJ2-3 gives the full variable domain: DGGITQSPKYLFRKEGQNVTLSCEQNLNHDAMYWYRQDPGQGLRLIYYSQIVNDFQKGDIAEGYSVSREKKESFPLTVTSAQKNPTAFYLCASKDRQESTDTQYFGPGTRLTVL.

This clonotype was observed at least ten times. The chain has TRBV6-1 and TRBJ2-7; D perhaps matches TRBD1 (6 bases). This CDR3 comprises 14 residues. Germline V gene lookup returns CDR1 MNHNS and CDR2 SASEGT. V was trimmed by 6 bases and J by 6 bases, leaving 18 bases between them. This CDR3 reads CASRTQGVRGEQYF. Written as DNA, the CDR3 is TGTGCCAGCAGAACACAGGGAGTGAGGGGCGAGCAGTACTTC.

This clonotype was counted ten times or more. V is TRBV7-9 and J is TRBJ2-2; maybe TRBD2 (5 bases). Between the trimmed V and J ends, which lost 5 bases and 7 bases, there was a span of 14 bases. Germline V CDR1 and CDR2: SEHNR, FQNEAQ (reference sequence). This CDR3 region has 14 residues. The CDR3 here is CASSPTSFGGELFF. CDR3 DNA sequence: TGTGCCAGCAGCCCCACTAGTTTCGGCGGGGAGCTGTTTTTT.

The table lists this clonotype with many counts. V usage is TRBV6-1 and J usage is TRBJ2-2; TRBD1 matches at 9 bases. The CDR3 has 15 residues. J was trimmed by 4 bases and V by 6 bases; bases with no gene match: 6. Looked up from germline, CDR1 is MNHNS and CDR2 is SASEGT. CDR3 sequence: CASRRTGGGTGELFF. The CDR3 DNA sequence: TGTGCCAGCAGGCGAACAGGGGGCGGCACCGGGGAGCTGTTTTTT.

This clonotype has a count of ten or more. Mismatch with germline at one junction end may stem from a read error. The V and J genes are TRBV5-1 and TRBJ1-5; D is unclear. Germline V gene lookup returns CDR1 SGHRS and CDR2 YFSETQ. The CDR3 loop spans 13 amino acids. As DNA, the CDR3 is TGTGCCAGCAGCTTAGGCCGGGATCAGCCCCAGCATTTT. Encoded protein: CASSLGRDQPQHF.